Listed here are 20 T cell receptor beta chains from one sample, sequenced in a study of blood T cell repertoires in COVID-19. Produced via immunoSEQ multiplex PCR; TCRdb's table is partial and in-frame only. The repertoire has roughly 90,000 clones, more than 70% of them found once; the top ten carry 2.5% to 3.5%. Source material: peripheral blood. The receptors shown here come from a man aged 45-65 years with COVID-19, enrolled during active disease.

The J gene is TRBJ1-5, the V gene TRBV15; 8 bases match TRBD1. Germline CDR1 and CDR2: LNHNV and YYDKDF (reference sequence). The CDR3 is made up of 17 amino acids. Unmatched junction bases numbered 7, after V lost 1 base and J lost 2 bases. CDR3 protein: CATSRGRTGYGNQPQHF. The CDR3 DNA is TGTGCCACCAGCAGAGGACGGACAGGGTACGGCAATCAGCCCCAGCATTTT. The whole variable domain, remainder taken from reference TRBV15 and TRBJ1-5, is DAMVIQNPRYQVTQFGKPVTLSCSQTLNHNVMYWYQQKSSQAPKLLFHYYDKDFNNEADTPDNFQSRRPNTSFCFLDIRSPGLGDTAMYLCATSRGRTGYGNQPQHFGDGTRLSIL.

The chain has TRBV6-5 and TRBJ1-1; 10 bases align to TRBD1. The CDR3 has 14 amino acids. Germline values: CDR1 MNHEY, CDR2 SVGAGI. V shed 6 bases, J shed 4 bases, and the junction held 5 bases outside the gene matches. CDR3 region: CASSHRDRGTEAFF. The CDR3 DNA follows: TGTGCCAGCAGCCACCGGGACAGGGGCACTGAAGCTTTCTTT.

This rearrangement joins TRBV6-6 to TRBJ1-3; the match to TRBD1 covers 9 bases. This CDR3 region has 15 residues. The V and J ends lost 5 bases and 1 base, in that order; junction bases with no gene match: 3. CDR1 is MNHNY, CDR2 SVGAGI, per germline (reference sequence). CDR3 coding DNA: TGTGCCAGCAGTAGGGACAGGGAATCTGGAAACACCATATATTTT. It translates to CASSRDRESGNTIYF.

The chain has TRBV7-2 and TRBJ1-5, with 8 bases identical to TRBD1. CDR1 is SGHTA, CDR2 FQGNSA, per germline. The length of the CDR3 is 14 residues. V lost 4 bases, J lost 7 bases, and 6 bases stayed unmatched. Here the CDR3 DNA reads TGTGCCAGCAGCTCTAGGACAGGGAACCAGCCCCAGCATTTT. Protein: CASSSRTGNQPQHF.

The chain couples TRBV9 to TRBJ2-7; 11 bases map to TRBD2. The CDR3 sequence is 14 residues long. Germline CDR1 SGDLS, CDR2 YYNGEE. The J segment lost 4 bases and the V segment lost 3 bases, leaving 3 bases of the junction unmatched. CDR3 sequence: CASSATSGIYEQYF. The CDR3 DNA sequence: TGTGCCAGCAGCGCGACTAGCGGGATTTACGAGCAGTACTTC.

This chain joins TRBV3-1 (or the pseudogene TRBV3-2) and TRBJ2-6; 8 bases are shared with TRBD1. The germline V gene has CDR1 LGHDT and CDR2 YNNKEL (reference sequence). The CDR3 extends over 16 amino acids. The ends lost 6 bases at V and 0 bases at J; junction bases unmatched: 4. In DNA, the CDR3 is TGTGCCAGCAGTAAAACAGGGGGCTCTGGGGCCAACGTCCTGACTTTC. This translates into CASSKTGGSGANVLTF.

V is TRBV5-1 and J is TRBJ1-1, with 7 nucleotides matching TRBD1. With V trimmed by 2 bases and J by 7 bases, 5 bases remained unmatched. This CDR3 comprises 13 residues. Germline CDR1 reads SGHRS; CDR2 reads YFSETQ. The CDR3 nucleotides read TGCGCCAGCAGCTTACAGGGGTACGGTGAAGCTTTCTTT. Translation: CASSLQGYGEAFF.

The V gene is TRBV5-4, the J gene TRBJ1-2; TRBD1 matches 8 bases. The germline CDR1 and CDR2 sequences are SGHNT and YYREEE (reference sequence). J lost 7 bases, V lost 0 bases, and 8 bases had no gene match. CDR3 size: 15 residues. CDR3 loop: CASSLAPAGQAGYTF. The CDR3 DNA reads as TGTGCCAGCAGCTTGGCGCCCGCGGGACAGGCTGGCTACACCTTC.

The rearrangement uses TRBV18 and TRBJ2-1; no clear D. The length of the CDR3 is 14 residues. Deletions cut 0 bases from V and 9 bases from J, with 12 bases between. Germline V gene lookup returns CDR1 KGHSH and CDR2 LQKENI. CDR3 DNA sequence: TGTGCCAGCTCACCACCGGCCCAATCGGGTGAGCAGTTCTTC. This encodes CASSPPAQSGEQFF.

The chain is built from TRBV29-1 and TRBJ1-3, with 9 bases aligning to TRBD1. V trimming: 0 bases; J trimming: 0 bases; junction bases outside the gene matches: 6. From germline, CDR1 is SQVTM and CDR2 ANQGSEA. The CDR3 runs 17 residues. DNA of the CDR3: TGCAGCGTTGAAGACCTCCGGACAGGGGCCTCTGGAAACACCATATATTTT. This translates into CSVEDLRTGASGNTIYF.

The chain couples TRBV19 to TRBJ1-2, with 8 bases lining up with TRBD1. Germline CDR1 is LNHDA and CDR2 is SQIVND (reference sequence). The V gene end was trimmed by 7 bases and the J gene end by 4 bases; junction bases not matched to a gene: 8. The CDR3 contains 14 residues. Written as DNA, the CDR3 is TGTGCCAGTAATTCGTGGCAGGGGGCCTATGGCTACACCTTC. It yields the protein CASNSWQGAYGYTF.

The chain is built from TRBV6-2 or TRBV6-3 and TRBJ2-5; TRBD2 aligns across 14 bases. CDR3 size: 18 residues. The trim removed 5 bases at V and 5 bases at J, leaving 13 bases unmatched. Germline V gene lookup returns CDR1 MNHEY and CDR2 SVGEGT. CDR3 bases: TGTGCCAGCAGTCCATCGACTAGCGGGGGGGCCCGTCTGGAGACCCAGTACTTC. It yields the protein CASSPSTSGGARLETQYF.

The chain joins TRBV27 to TRBJ1-2; the D gene is possibly TRBD1 (6 bases). Trimming took 5 bases from V and 4 from J, leaving 14 bases between them. This CDR3 is 14 amino acids long. Germline values: CDR1 MNHEY, CDR2 SMNVEV (reference sequence). CDR3 loop: CASSQDRLFYGYTF. The CDR3 bases are TGTGCCAGCAGTCAAGACAGGCTTTTCTATGGCTACACCTTC.

V and J are TRBV3-1 (or the pseudogene TRBV3-2) and TRBJ1-6; D is possibly TRBD1 (6 bases). V dropped 0 bases and J dropped 10 bases, with 16 bases sitting between them. Per germline, CDR1 LGHDT and CDR2 YNNKEL (reference sequence). The CDR3 is 16 amino acids. CDR3 DNA sequence: TGTGCCAGCAGCCAAGAGGGGGCGCGACGTGACTCACCCCTCCACTTT. This translates into CASSQEGARRDSPLHF.

This clone was detected ten times or more. The chain has TRBV27 and TRBJ2-7, with TRBD1 identical over 10 bases. The V gene end was trimmed by 6 bases and the J gene end by 2 bases; junction bases not matched to a gene: 7. The CDR3 runs 15 residues. Germline V gene lookup returns CDR1 MNHEY and CDR2 SMNVEV (reference sequence). The CDR3 spells CASSWGQGSPYEQYF. Here the CDR3 DNA reads TGTGCCAGCAGCTGGGGACAGGGGTCCCCCTACGAGCAGTACTTC.

The chain employs TRBV3-1 (or the pseudogene TRBV3-2) and TRBJ1-5; D is unresolved. This CDR3 region has 13 residues. The V gene lost 1 base and the J gene lost 5 bases, with 6 bases spanning the gap. Germline V gives CDR1 LGHDT, CDR2 YNNKEL (reference sequence). CDR3 residues: CASSQVADQPQHF. CDR3 coding DNA: TGTGCCAGCAGCCAAGTGGCCGATCAGCCCCAGCATTTT.

The count of this clone is one. For the CDR3, the DNA is TGTGCCAGTAGTATGGCGACCCCCGGGGAGCAGTTCTTC. It encodes CASSMATPGEQFF. The V and J genes are TRBV19 and TRBJ2-1; D is ambiguous. The CDR3 totals 13 residues. The V and J ends lost 3 bases and 10 bases respectively, with 13 bases between them. Germline values: CDR1 LNHDA, CDR2 SQIVND (reference sequence). Filled out from reference TRBV19 and TRBJ2-1, the complete variable domain reads DGGITQSPKYLFRKEGQNVTLSCEQNLNHDAMYWYRQDPGQGLRLIYYSQIVNDFQKGDIAEGYSVSREKKESFPLTVTSAQKNPTAFYLCASSMATPGEQFFGPGTRLTVL.

This chain joins TRBV7-8 and TRBJ1-1; 7 bases are shared with TRBD1. Germline V gives CDR1 SGHVS, CDR2 FQNEAQ. This CDR3 has 17 amino acids. J was trimmed by 4 bases and V by 6 bases; bases with no gene match: 17. CDR3 coding DNA: TGTGCCAGCAGAAAAACAGGGGCTCGGGAAAAAGGCACTGAAGCTTTCTTT. It yields the protein CASRKTGAREKGTEAFF.

CDR3 loop: CASSPGQGRTEAFF. The CDR3, as DNA: TGTGCCAGCAGTCCTGGACAGGGAAGGACTGAAGCTTTCTTT. The chain carries TRBV6-6 and TRBJ1-1; 8 nucleotides line up with TRBD1. Looked up from germline, CDR1 is MNHNY and CDR2 is SVGAGI (reference sequence). The CDR3 has 14 residues. The ends lost 5 bases at V and 5 bases at J; junction bases unmatched: 7.

The V gene is TRBV19, the J gene TRBJ2-1; 11 bases map to TRBD1. The V gene end was trimmed by 3 bases and the J gene end by 7 bases; junction bases not matched to a gene: 8. Germline CDR1 is LNHDA and CDR2 is SQIVND (reference sequence). This CDR3 contains 16 residues. In nucleotides, the CDR3 is TGTGCCAGTAGTATCGGGACAGGGGGGTGGTTGAATGAGCAGTTCTTC. Protein sequence: CASSIGTGGWLNEQFF. Full variable domain (missing parts from reference TRBV19 and TRBJ2-1): DGGITQSPKYLFRKEGQNVTLSCEQNLNHDAMYWYRQDPGQGLRLIYYSQIVNDFQKGDIAEGYSVSREKKESFPLTVTSAQKNPTAFYLCASSIGTGGWLNEQFFGPGTRLTVL.